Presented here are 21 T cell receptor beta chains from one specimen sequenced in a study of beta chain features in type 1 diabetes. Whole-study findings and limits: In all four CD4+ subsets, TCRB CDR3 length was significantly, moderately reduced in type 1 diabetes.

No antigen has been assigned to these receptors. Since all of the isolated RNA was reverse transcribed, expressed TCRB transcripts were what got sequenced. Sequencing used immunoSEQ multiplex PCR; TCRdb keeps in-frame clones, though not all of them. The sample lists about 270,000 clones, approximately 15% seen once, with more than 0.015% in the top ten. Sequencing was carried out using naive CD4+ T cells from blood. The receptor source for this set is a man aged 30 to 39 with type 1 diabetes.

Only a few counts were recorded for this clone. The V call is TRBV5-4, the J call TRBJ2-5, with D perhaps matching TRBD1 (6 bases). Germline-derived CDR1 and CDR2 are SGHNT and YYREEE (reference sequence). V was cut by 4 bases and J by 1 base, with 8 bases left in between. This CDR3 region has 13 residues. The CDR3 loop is CASSGTTQETQYF. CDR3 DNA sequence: TGTGCCAGCAGCGGGACAACCCAAGAGACCCAGTACTTC.

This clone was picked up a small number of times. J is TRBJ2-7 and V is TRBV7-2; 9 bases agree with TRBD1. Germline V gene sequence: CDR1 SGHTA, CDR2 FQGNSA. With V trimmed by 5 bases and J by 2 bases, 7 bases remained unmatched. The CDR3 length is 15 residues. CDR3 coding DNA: TGTGCCAGCAGCCGAACGGGACAGGGAACCTACGAGCAGTACTTC. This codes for CASSRTGQGTYEQYF.

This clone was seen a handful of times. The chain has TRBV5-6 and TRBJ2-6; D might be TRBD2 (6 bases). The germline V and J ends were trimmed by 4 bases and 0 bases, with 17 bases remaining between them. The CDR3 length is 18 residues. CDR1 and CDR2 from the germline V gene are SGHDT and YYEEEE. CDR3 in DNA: TGTGCCAGCAGCCTGTTACGCGGGACCAACTCTGGGGCCAACGTCCTGACTTTC. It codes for CASSLLRGTNSGANVLTF.

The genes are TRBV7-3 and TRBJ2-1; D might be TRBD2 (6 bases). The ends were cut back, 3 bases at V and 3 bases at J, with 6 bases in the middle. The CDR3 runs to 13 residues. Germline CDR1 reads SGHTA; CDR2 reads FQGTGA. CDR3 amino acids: CASSLTSYNEQFF. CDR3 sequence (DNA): TGTGCCAGCAGCTTGACTAGCTACAATGAGCAGTTCTTC.

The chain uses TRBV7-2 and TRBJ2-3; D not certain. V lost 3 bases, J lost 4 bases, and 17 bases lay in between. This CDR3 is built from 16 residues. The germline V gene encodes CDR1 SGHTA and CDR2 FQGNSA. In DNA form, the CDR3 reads TGTGCCAGCAGCTTCCATTGGTCTTCGAGGCCAGATACGCAGTATTTT. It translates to CASSFHWSSRPDTQYF.

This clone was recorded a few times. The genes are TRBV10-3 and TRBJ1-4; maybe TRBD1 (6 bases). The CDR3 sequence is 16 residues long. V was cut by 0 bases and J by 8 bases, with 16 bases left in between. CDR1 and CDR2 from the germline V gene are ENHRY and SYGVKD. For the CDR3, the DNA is TGTGCCATCAGTGAGTCGCCGAGACAGGACCGGGAAAAACTGTTTTTT. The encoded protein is CAISESPRQDREKLFF.

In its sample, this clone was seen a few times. In nucleotides, the CDR3 is TGTGCCAGCACTCCTAGCGGGAGGGCCTCCTACGAGCAGTACTTC. It yields the protein CASTPSGRASYEQYF. The chain links TRBV9 to TRBJ2-7; 12 bases match TRBD2. Germline-derived CDR1 and CDR2 are SGDLS and YYNGEE. This CDR3 is built from 15 residues. The V and J ends lost 6 bases and 0 bases, in that order; junction bases with no gene match: 4.

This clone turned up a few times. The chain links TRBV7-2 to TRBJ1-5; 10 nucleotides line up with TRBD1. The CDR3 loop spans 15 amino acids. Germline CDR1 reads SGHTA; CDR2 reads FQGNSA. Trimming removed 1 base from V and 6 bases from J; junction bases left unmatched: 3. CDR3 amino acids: CASSLEDRGSQPQHF. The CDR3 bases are TGTGCCAGCAGCTTAGAGGACAGGGGGTCTCAGCCCCAGCATTTT.

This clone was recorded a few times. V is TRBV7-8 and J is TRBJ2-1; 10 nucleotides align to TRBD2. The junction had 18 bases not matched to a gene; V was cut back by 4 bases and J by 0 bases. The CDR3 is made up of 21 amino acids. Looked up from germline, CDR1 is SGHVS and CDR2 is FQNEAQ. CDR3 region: CASSSSRGRDSSGSSYNEQFF. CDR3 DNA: TGTGCCAGCAGCTCCTCCCGGGGCCGGGATTCTAGCGGGAGCTCCTACAATGAGCAGTTCTTC.

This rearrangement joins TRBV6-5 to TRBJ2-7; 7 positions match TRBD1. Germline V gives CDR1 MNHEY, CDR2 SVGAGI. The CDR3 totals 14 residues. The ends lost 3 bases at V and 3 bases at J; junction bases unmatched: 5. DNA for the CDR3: TGTGCCAGCAGTTATTACAGGGGTGGCTACGAGCAGTACTTC. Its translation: CASSYYRGGYEQYF.

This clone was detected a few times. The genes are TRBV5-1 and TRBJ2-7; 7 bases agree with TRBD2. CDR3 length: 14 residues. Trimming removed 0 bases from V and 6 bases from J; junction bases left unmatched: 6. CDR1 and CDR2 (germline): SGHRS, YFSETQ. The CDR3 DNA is TGCGCCAGCAGCTTGGCACCGGGGGGATCCGAGCAGTACTTC. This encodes CASSLAPGGSEQYF.

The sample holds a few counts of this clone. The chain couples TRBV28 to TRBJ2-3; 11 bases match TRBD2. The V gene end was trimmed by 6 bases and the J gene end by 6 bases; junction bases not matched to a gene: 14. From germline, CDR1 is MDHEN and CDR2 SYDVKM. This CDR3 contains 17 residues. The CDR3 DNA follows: TGTGCCAGCAGGGCCGAGACTAGCGGGACCCTGGGCGATACGCAGTATTTT. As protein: CASRAETSGTLGDTQYF.

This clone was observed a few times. The CDR3 protein is CASSYTYGTAVTDTQYF. CDR3 in DNA: TGTGCCAGCAGCTATACATATGGGACTGCGGTTACAGATACGCAGTATTTT. The rearrangement uses TRBV7-9 and TRBJ2-3; D is perhaps TRBD2 (6 bases). The V end was cut by 4 bases, the J end by 3 bases, with 20 bases between. The CDR3 contains 17 residues. Germline V gene sequence: CDR1 SEHNR, CDR2 FQNEAQ (reference sequence).

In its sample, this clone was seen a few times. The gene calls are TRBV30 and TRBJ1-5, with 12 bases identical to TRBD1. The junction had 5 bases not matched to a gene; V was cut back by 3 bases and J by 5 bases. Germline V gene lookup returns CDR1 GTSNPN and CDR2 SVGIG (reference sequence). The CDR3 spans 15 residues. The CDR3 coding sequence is TGTGCCTGGAGCGTAGGGACAGGGGGCTATCAGCCCCAGCATTTT. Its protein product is CAWSVGTGGYQPQHF.

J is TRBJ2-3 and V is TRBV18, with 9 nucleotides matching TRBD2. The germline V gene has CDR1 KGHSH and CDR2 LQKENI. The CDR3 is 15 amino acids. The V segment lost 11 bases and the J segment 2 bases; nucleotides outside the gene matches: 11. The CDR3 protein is CAGAGPSGDTDTQYF. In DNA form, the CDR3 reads TGTGCCGGCGCGGGACCTAGCGGGGACACAGATACGCAGTATTTT.

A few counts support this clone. The CDR3 region has the DNA TGTGCCAGTACGGGACAGCATAATCAGCCCCAGCATTTT. Amino acids: CASTGQHNQPQHF. The chain employs TRBV6-6 and TRBJ1-5; 7 bases agree with TRBD1. Trimming took 9 bases from V and 4 from J; bases not matched to a gene: 6. Germline-derived CDR1 and CDR2 are MNHNY and SVGAGI (reference sequence). There are 13 residues in the CDR3.

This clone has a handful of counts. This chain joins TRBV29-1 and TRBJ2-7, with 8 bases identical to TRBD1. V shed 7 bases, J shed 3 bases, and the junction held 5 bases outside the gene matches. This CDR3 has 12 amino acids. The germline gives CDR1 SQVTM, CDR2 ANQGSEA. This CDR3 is CSARQGNYEQYF. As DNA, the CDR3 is TGCAGCGCCCGACAGGGGAACTACGAGCAGTACTTC.

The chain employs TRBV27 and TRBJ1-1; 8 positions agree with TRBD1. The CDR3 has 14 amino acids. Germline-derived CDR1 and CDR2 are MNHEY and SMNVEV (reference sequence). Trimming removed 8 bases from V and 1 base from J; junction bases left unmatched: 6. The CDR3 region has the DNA TGTGCCAGCGGCAGGGGGCTTGGGAACACTGAAGCTTTCTTT. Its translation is CASGRGLGNTEAFF.

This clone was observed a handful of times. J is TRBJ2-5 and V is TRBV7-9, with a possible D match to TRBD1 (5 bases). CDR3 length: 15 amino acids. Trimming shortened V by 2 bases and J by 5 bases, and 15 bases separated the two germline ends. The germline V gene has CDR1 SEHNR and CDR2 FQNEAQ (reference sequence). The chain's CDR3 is CASSLFDSSSETQYF. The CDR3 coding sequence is TGTGCCAGCAGCTTATTCGACAGCTCGTCGGAGACCCAGTACTTC.

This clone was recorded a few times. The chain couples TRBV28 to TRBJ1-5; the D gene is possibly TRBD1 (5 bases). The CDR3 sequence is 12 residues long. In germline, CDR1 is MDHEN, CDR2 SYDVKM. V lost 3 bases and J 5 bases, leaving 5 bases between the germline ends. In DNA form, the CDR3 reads TGTGCCAGCAGTTTCAGGGATCAGCCCCAGCATTTT. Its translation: CASSFRDQPQHF.

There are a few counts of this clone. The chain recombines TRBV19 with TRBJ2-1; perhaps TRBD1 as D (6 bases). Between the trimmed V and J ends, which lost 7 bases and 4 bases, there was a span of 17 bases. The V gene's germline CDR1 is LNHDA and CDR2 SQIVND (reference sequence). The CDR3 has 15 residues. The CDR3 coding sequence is TGTGCCAGTACCAGGGGACGCCTACCGTACAATGAGCAGTTCTTC. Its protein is CASTRGRLPYNEQFF.